The clone carrying this T cell receptor beta chain was counted many times. The sample is drawn from a study of identical twins. The germline CDR1 and CDR2 sequences are MGHRA and YSYEKL. The ends were cut back, 5 bases at V and 4 bases at J, with 9 bases in the middle. This CDR3 is built from 13 residues. TCRdb reprocessed the 5' RACE reads with MiXCR, giving one entry per CDR3 protein. The table shows some 230,000 distinct CDR3 sequences, with approximately 7.1% occurring only once. These sequences were also reported in another study, on T cells expressing NK-cell markers.

Material for sequencing was CD8+ T cells sorted from blood. This chain joins TRBV4-1 and TRBJ2-1, with D perhaps matching TRBD1 (5 bases). This receptor was taken from a woman under 30 in good health. CDR3 DNA: TGCGCCAGCAGCTTCGACAGTTACAATGAGCAGTTCTTC. It is translated as CASSFDSYNEQFF.